A selection of T cell receptor beta chains follows, all from one sample in a study of OX40 agonist ivuxolimab in advanced cancers. The data were produced by immunoSEQ multiplex PCR, yet TCRdb's version contains in-frame clones alone and is incomplete. The data contain 52,000 or so clones, more than 85% of them singletons. Sequencing used CD4+ or CD8+ T cells sorted from blood, obtained in a trial of the OX40 agonist ivuxolimab. These receptors all stem from an adult with an advanced solid tumor such as melanoma, head and neck, liver or kidney cancer. Both conserved end residues are part of each CDR3. Fields, in order: J gene, D gene, V gene, clone size, CDR3 DNA, CDR3 protein. D genes are given only for firm matches. Expanded clones get a size class; other rows say once, few or many, or leave the size out.

TRBJ1-4 | - | TRBV19 | - | TGTGCCAGTAGTCGTAATGAAAAACTGTTTTTT | CASSRNEKLFF
TRBJ2-1 | TRBD2 | TRBV5-6 | once | TGTGCCAGCAGAAGCCGTGGCGGGAGCTCCTACAATGAGCAGTTCTTC | CASRSRGGSSYNEQFF
TRBJ2-1 | - | TRBV7-6 | - | TGTGCCAGCAGCTCCGAGAGGAATGAGCAGTTCTTC | CASSSERNEQFF
TRBJ2-2 | - | TRBV7-3 | - | TGTGCCAGCAGCTTAAAGGAGACCCCTACTACCGGGGAGCTGTTTTTT | CASSLKETPTTGELFF
TRBJ1-5 | TRBD1 | TRBV6-5 | once | TGTGCCAGCAGGCCCCAGGGGGACAGCAATCAGCCCCAGCATTTT | CASRPQGDSNQPQHF
TRBJ2-7 | - | TRBV2 | - | TGTGCCACCCATCAACGCCCCTACGAGCAGTACTTC | CATHQRPYEQYF
TRBJ1-1 | - | TRBV4-1 | - | TGCGCCAGCAGCCAAGACCCCCTAGAGGGGTACGCTGAAGCTTTCTTT | CASSQDPLEGYAEAFF
TRBJ2-2 | - | TRBV6-6 | once | TGTGCCAGCAGCCGTGAAGGGGGCACCGGGGAGCTGTTTTTT | CASSREGGTGELFF
TRBJ2-5 | - | TRBV6-5 | - | TGTGCCAGCACCCCAGGCCGTGGTCAAGAGACCCAGTACTTC | CASTPGRGQETQYF
TRBJ1-2 | - | TRBV7-9 | - | TGTGCCAGCAGCTTACAGGACTATGGCTACACCTTC | CASSLQDYGYTF
TRBJ2-1 | TRBD2 | TRBV11-2 | - | TGTGCCAGCAGCCCCCGGACTAGCGGGAGATGGAATGAGCAGTTCTTC | CASSPRTSGRWNEQFF
TRBJ1-5 | - | TRBV27 | - | TGTGCCAGCAGTTTTAGTGGAGATCAGCCCCAGCATTTT | CASSFSGDQPQHF
TRBJ2-1 | TRBD2 | TRBV9 | once | TGTGCCAGCAGCGTAGGTACTAGCGGCTACAATGAGCAGTTCTTC | CASSVGTSGYNEQFF
TRBJ2-3 | - | TRBV6-1 | once | TGTGCCAGCAGTGAAGGTCCCTGGCGGTCCACAGATACGCAGTATTTT | CASSEGPWRSTDTQYF
TRBJ2-3 | - | TRBV13 | - | TGTGCCAGCAGCTTAGGCTACCCGGCAGATACGCAGTATTTT | CASSLGYPADTQYF
TRBJ2-1 | TRBD2 | TRBV27 | - | TGTGCCAGCAGGGCGGGGACTACCTCCTACAATGAGCAGTTCTTC | CASRAGTTSYNEQFF
TRBJ1-2 | - | TRBV4-3 | - | TGCGCCAGCAGCCAAGACGCTGGGGGATCGGGCTATGGCTACACCTTC | CASSQDAGGSGYGYTF
TRBJ2-1 | - | TRBV28 | - | TGTGCCAGCAGGGTTAACAATGAGCAGTTCTTC | CASRVNNEQFF
TRBJ1-2 | - | TRBV5-3 | - | TGTGCCAGAAGCTTGAAACAGGCGGGCTATGGCTACACCTTC | CARSLKQAGYGYTF
TRBJ2-7 | - | TRBV27 | once | TGTGCCAGCAGTTTAGGGGTAACCTACGAGCAGTACTTC | CASSLGVTYEQYF
TRBJ2-7 | TRBD1 | TRBV7-9 | few | TGTGCCAGCAGCTTAGGACAGGGGGCATACCACGAGCAGTACTTC | CASSLGQGAYHEQYF
TRBJ2-3 | TRBD1 | TRBV11-2 | - | TGTGCCAGCAGCTTTAGCAGGACAGGGGTTACAGATACGCAGTATTTT | CASSFSRTGVTDTQYF
TRBJ1-4 | - | TRBV27 | - | TGTGCCAGCAGTTCGACAGCCATTAATGAAAAACTGTTTTTT | CASSSTAINEKLFF
TRBJ2-7 | - | TRBV11-2 | once | TGTGCCAGCAGCCCCTGGTCCTACGAGCAGTACTTC | CASSPWSYEQYF
TRBJ2-1 | - | TRBV7-8 | - | TGTGCCAGCAGCGCGAGCCTTGGGCCTTGGAGTGGCAATGAGCAGTTCTTC | CASSASLGPWSGNEQFF
TRBJ2-2 | - | TRBV10-3 | - | TGTGCCACCGGATGGGCCGGGGAGCTGTTTTTT | CATGWAGELFF
TRBJ1-5 | - | TRBV28 | - | TGTGCCAGCAGTTTAGCCGGACAGTACTATAGCAATCAGCCCCAGCATTTT | CASSLAGQYYSNQPQHF
TRBJ2-7 | - | TRBV6-5 | - | TGTGCCAGCAGTACGTGGGGTGGTCAGCAGTACTTC | CASSTWGGQQYF
TRBJ2-7 | - | TRBV4-1 | - | TGCGCCAGCAGCCAAGATTCGGACATCTACGAGCAGTACTTC | CASSQDSDIYEQYF
TRBJ2-4 | - | TRBV6-5 | once | TGTGCCAGTACCCCTCGGGATGCCAAAAACATTCAGTACTTC | CASTPRDAKNIQYF
TRBJ1-1 | - | TRBV25-1 | - | TGTGCCAGCAGTGAATTAGAGTTGAGAGGCGAAGCTTTCTTT | CASSELELRGEAFF
TRBJ2-5 | - | TRBV28 | - | TGTGCCAGCATACAAGGGACCTCCGGGGAGACCCAGTACTTC | CASIQGTSGETQYF
TRBJ2-5 | - | TRBV4-1 | - | TGCGCCAGCAGCCAAGATTTACGGCGGAACCAAGAGACCCAGTACTTC | CASSQDLRRNQETQYF
TRBJ2-2 | TRBD2 | TRBV27 | - | TGTGCCAGCAGTTCGACTAGCGGGAGAAGCTCCTCAATATGGTGGGCAGAGCTGTTTTTT | CASSSTSGRSSSIWWAELFF
TRBJ2-7 | - | TRBV29-1 | - | TGCAGCGTTGGGGGGGGCATTTCCTACGAGCAGTACTTC | CSVGGGISYEQYF
TRBJ2-1 | - | TRBV7-9 | - | TGTGCCAGCAGCCGAGGGTACAATGAGCAGTTCTTC | CASSRGYNEQFF
TRBJ2-1 | - | TRBV4-3 | - | TGCGCCAGCAGCCAAGAGACCAGCTTTGGCAATGAGCAGTTCTTC | CASSQETSFGNEQFF
TRBJ2-7 | - | TRBV19 | - | TGTGCCAGTAGTATAGGATACGAGCAGTACTTC | CASSIGYEQYF
TRBJ1-1 | - | TRBV27 | - | TGTGCCAGCAGTTCATTAGGGGTCTCGGCTGAAGCTTTCTTT | CASSSLGVSAEAFF
TRBJ1-1 | TRBD1 | TRBV9 | - | TGTGCCAGCAGCTTATATACAGGGGAAAACACTGAAGCTTTCTTT | CASSLYTGENTEAFF
TRBJ2-1 | TRBD1 | TRBV7-9 | once | TGTGCCAGCAGCTTGACAGGGGCCGGGTCCTACAATGAGCAGTTCTTC | CASSLTGAGSYNEQFF